One sample yielded the 19 T cell receptor beta chains listed below, sequenced in a study of memory CD4+ T cells and cytomegalovirus serostatus. The sort gate was single viable CD3+CD4+CD8-CD45RO+ cells for memory CD4+ T cells. Some clones are missing from TCRdb's copy, which holds only in-frame ones; the method was immunoSEQ multiplex PCR. The sample yields about 60,000 clones, over 60% seen once. The sequenced sample consisted of memory CD4+ T cells from blood. The receptors derive from an adult in good health and CMV-seronegative. Some clones in this sample may be carry-over from other donors' samples.

The chain links TRBV28 to TRBJ2-1; D tentatively reads TRBD1 or TRBD2 (5 bases each). Trimming shortened V by 6 bases and J by 15 bases, and 21 bases separated the two germline ends. This CDR3 comprises 13 residues. CDR1 is MDHEN and CDR2 is SYDVKM in the germline V gene. The CDR3 DNA follows: TGTGCCAGCAGCACCCTGGGGCAGCCGGGACCGTTCTTC. Protein: CASSTLGQPGPFF.

The chain combines TRBV18 with TRBJ2-7; 7 positions agree with TRBD2. The V and J ends lost 5 bases and 2 bases, in that order; junction bases with no gene match: 6. The germline V gene encodes CDR1 KGHSH and CDR2 LQKENI. The CDR3 runs to 14 residues. The CDR3 region has the DNA TGTGCCAGCTCATCCACCGGGGGGACCTACGAGCAGTACTTC. Its translation is CASSSTGGTYEQYF. The complete variable domain, with remaining parts taken from reference TRBV18 and TRBJ2-7, reads NAGVMQNPRHLVRRRGQEARLRCSPMKGHSHVYWYRQLPEEGLKFMVYLQKENIIDESGMPKERFSAEFPKEGPSILRIQQVVRGDSAAYFCASSSTGGTYEQYFGPGTRLTVT.

The chain has TRBV6-6 and TRBJ2-1, with 7 bases lining up with TRBD2. The J segment lost 6 bases and the V segment lost 3 bases, leaving 8 bases of the junction unmatched. There are 15 residues in the CDR3. Germline V gene sequence: CDR1 MNHNY, CDR2 SVGAGI (reference sequence). For the CDR3, the DNA is TGTGCCAGCAGTTATCCGGGGGGTACGGTCAATGAGCAGTTCTTC. It translates to CASSYPGGTVNEQFF.

The chain employs TRBV25-1 and TRBJ2-7; D is unresolved. The germline CDR1 and CDR2 sequences are MGHDK and SYGVNS. Trimming cost V 4 bases and J 3 bases, with 7 bases left between them. The CDR3 length is 12 residues. The CDR3 loop reads CASSGTVYEQYF. The CDR3 DNA is TGTGCCAGCAGTGGGACGGTCTACGAGCAGTACTTC.

The CDR3, as DNA: TGCAGCGTTGGTCGGGACGGTAACACTGAAGCTTTCTTT. Translation gives CSVGRDGNTEAFF. J is TRBJ1-1 and V is TRBV29-1; D possibly corresponds to TRBD1 (5 bases). The CDR3 is 13 residues long. CDR1 is SQVTM, CDR2 ANQGSEA, per germline. The ends were cut back, 4 bases at V and 2 bases at J, with 11 bases in the middle.

J is TRBJ2-3 and V is TRBV7-2; no clear D gene. The ends were cut back, 5 bases at V and 2 bases at J, with 5 bases in the middle. The CDR3 length is 12 residues. Germline V gene sequence: CDR1 SGHTA, CDR2 FQGNSA. CDR3 in DNA: TGTGCCAGCAGCCCCTACACAGATACGCAGTATTTT. Protein product: CASSPYTDTQYF.

This rearrangement joins TRBV5-1 to TRBJ2-7; D tentatively reads TRBD1 or TRBD2 (5 bases each). Germline CDR1 reads SGHRS; CDR2 reads YFSETQ. The V gene lost 4 bases and the J gene lost 3 bases, with 17 bases spanning the gap. The length of the CDR3 is 15 residues. DNA for the CDR3: TGCGCCAGCAGCCGGGACCGCCTTTTGGGCTACGAGCAGTACTTC. Translation: CASSRDRLLGYEQYF.

This clone came up a few times. J is TRBJ1-5 and V is TRBV19; weak D call: TRBD1 (5 bases). Trimming stripped 6 bases from V and 2 bases from J, with 14 bases between. Looked up from germline, CDR1 is LNHDA and CDR2 is SQIVND (reference sequence). The CDR3 covers 15 residues. Here the CDR3 reads CASSMAGFGNQPQHF. The CDR3 nucleotides read TGTGCCAGTAGCATGGCAGGGTTTGGCAATCAGCCCCAGCATTTT.

The chain carries TRBV18 and TRBJ1-5, with no clear D. Trimming pared 6 bases from V and 4 bases from J, leaving 10 bases between. The CDR3 is made up of 13 amino acids. Germline lookup yields CDR1 KGHSH and CDR2 LQKENI. The CDR3 DNA follows: TGTGCCAGCTCGTCCGAACCTAATCAGCCCCAGCATTTT. This codes for CASSSEPNQPQHF.

CDR3 loop: CASKMKGGSNTEAFF. The DNA of the CDR3 is TGTGCCAGCAAGATGAAAGGGGGTTCAAACACTGAAGCTTTCTTT. The chain links TRBV19 to TRBJ1-1, with D maybe TRBD1 (6 bases). Deletions cut 9 bases from V and 2 bases from J, with 19 bases between. Germline CDR1 and CDR2: LNHDA and SQIVND (reference sequence). The CDR3 totals 15 residues.

The genes are TRBV6-1 and TRBJ2-5, with D maybe TRBD1 (8 bases). V was clipped by 7 bases and J by 5 bases, with 20 bases between them. Germline V gives CDR1 MNHNS, CDR2 SASEGT. This CDR3 spans 15 amino acids. In DNA, the CDR3 is TGTGCCAGCAAGCTAGACAGGGGAGGGGCTGAGACCCAGTACTTC. Its translation is CASKLDRGGAETQYF.

The chain is built from TRBV29-1 and TRBJ2-1, with 16 bases identical to TRBD2. Trimming cost V 7 bases and J 9 bases; bases outside gene matches: 9. The CDR3 has 15 amino acids. Germline CDR1 and CDR2: SQVTM and ANQGSEA. This chain's CDR3 is CSATGTSGGASEQFF. The CDR3 DNA sequence: TGCAGCGCCACCGGGACTAGCGGGGGGGCGAGTGAGCAGTTCTTC.

This clone was recorded only once. The gene calls are TRBV28 and TRBJ1-4, with 8 bases aligning to TRBD1. Trimming removed 2 bases from V and 8 bases from J; junction bases left unmatched: 7. CDR1 is MDHEN and CDR2 is SYDVKM in the germline V gene. This CDR3 has 15 amino acids. The chain's CDR3 is CASSLLGTGGEKLFF. Here the CDR3 DNA reads TGTGCCAGCAGTTTACTAGGGACAGGAGGAGAAAAACTGTTTTTT.

Comments on this clone: Other DNA sequences in this specimen translate into the identical CDR3. This CDR3 reads CASSLLGGQPQHF. CDR3 bases: TGTGCCAGCAGCTTATTGGGCGGGCAGCCCCAGCATTTT. The V call is TRBV7-9, the J call TRBJ1-5; D ambiguous. Germline V lookup: CDR1 SEHNR, CDR2 FQNEAQ (reference sequence). The CDR3 spans 13 residues. Trimming left V 2 bases short and J 7 bases short, with 9 bases between.

Many counts were recorded for this clone. The chain carries TRBV19 and TRBJ2-1; 8 bases align to TRBD2. The length of the CDR3 is 13 residues. The junction had 5 bases not matched to a gene; V was cut back by 7 bases and J by 6 bases. Germline CDR1 LNHDA, CDR2 SQIVND (reference sequence). The CDR3 DNA reads as TGTGCCAGTACTGGCGGGAGGCCCAATGAGCAGTTCTTC. This translates into CASTGGRPNEQFF.

This clone was observed once. V usage is TRBV7-6 and J usage is TRBJ2-1, with 7 bases fitting TRBD2. This CDR3 comprises 15 residues. The V and J ends lost 5 bases and 5 bases, in that order; junction bases with no gene match: 9. The germline V gene encodes CDR1 SGHVS and CDR2 FNYEAQ. As DNA, the CDR3 is TGTGCCAGCAGCCGCGTGGTAGCGGGCGACAATGAGCAGTTCTTC. Translated: CASSRVVAGDNEQFF. Combining the CDR3 with reference TRBV7-6 and TRBJ2-1 gives the whole variable domain GAGVSQSPRYKVTKRGQDVALRCDPISGHVSLYWYRQALGQGPEFLTYFNYEAQQDKSGLPNDRFSAERPEGSISTLTIQRTEQRDSAMYRCASSRVVAGDNEQFFGPGTRLTVL.

The chain uses TRBV11-2 and TRBJ2-7, with TRBD2 as a possible D gene (6 bases). Trimming removed 5 bases from V and 4 bases from J, with 24 bases in between. Looked up from germline, CDR1 is SGHAT and CDR2 is FQNNGV. The CDR3 loop spans 17 amino acids. CDR3 amino acids: CASSLALASFPAYEQYF. The CDR3 DNA is TGTGCCAGCAGCCTCGCACTAGCTAGTTTCCCTGCTTACGAGCAGTACTTC. The entire variable domain, with the rest obtained from reference TRBV11-2 and TRBJ2-7, is as follows: EAGVAQSPRYKIIEKRQSVAFWCNPISGHATLYWYQQILGQGPKLLIQFQNNGVVDDSQLPKDRFSAERLKGVDSTLKIQPAKLEDSAVYLCASSLALASFPAYEQYFGPGTRLTVT.

Relative to its sample, this clone is medium-sized. The gene calls are TRBV6-5 and TRBJ1-2; D is undetermined. CDR3 size: 14 residues. V was shortened by 5 bases and J by 7 bases, with 17 bases between the two germline ends. Germline V CDR1 and CDR2: MNHEY, SVGAGI. CDR3 loop: CASSTNRLGTGYTF. As DNA, the CDR3 is TGTGCCAGCAGTACCAATCGACTAGGAACTGGCTACACCTTC.

This rearrangement joins TRBV6-5 to TRBJ1-2; D is possibly TRBD1 (6 bases). The CDR3 has 15 residues. Between the trimmed V and J ends, which lost 2 bases and 3 bases, there was a span of 13 bases. CDR1 is MNHEY and CDR2 is SVGAGI in the germline V gene. The CDR3 sequence is CASSYSLRGDYGYTF. CDR3 coding DNA: TGTGCCAGCAGTTACAGTCTCAGGGGAGACTATGGCTACACCTTC.